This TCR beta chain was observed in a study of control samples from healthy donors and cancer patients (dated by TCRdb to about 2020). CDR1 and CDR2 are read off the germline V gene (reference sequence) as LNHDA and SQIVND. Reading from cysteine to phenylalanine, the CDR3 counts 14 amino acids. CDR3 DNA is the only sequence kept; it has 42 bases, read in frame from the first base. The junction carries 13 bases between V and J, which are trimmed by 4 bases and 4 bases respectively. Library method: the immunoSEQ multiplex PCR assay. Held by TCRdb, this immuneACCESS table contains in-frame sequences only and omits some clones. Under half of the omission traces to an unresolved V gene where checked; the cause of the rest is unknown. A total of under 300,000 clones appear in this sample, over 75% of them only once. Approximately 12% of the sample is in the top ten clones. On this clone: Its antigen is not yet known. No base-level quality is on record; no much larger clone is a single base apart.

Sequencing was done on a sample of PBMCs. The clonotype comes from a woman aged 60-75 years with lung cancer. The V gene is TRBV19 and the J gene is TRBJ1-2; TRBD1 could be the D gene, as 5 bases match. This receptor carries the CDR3 CASSTLATVYGYTF. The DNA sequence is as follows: TGTGCCAGTAGTACCCTCGCGACAGTCTATGGCTACACCTTC.